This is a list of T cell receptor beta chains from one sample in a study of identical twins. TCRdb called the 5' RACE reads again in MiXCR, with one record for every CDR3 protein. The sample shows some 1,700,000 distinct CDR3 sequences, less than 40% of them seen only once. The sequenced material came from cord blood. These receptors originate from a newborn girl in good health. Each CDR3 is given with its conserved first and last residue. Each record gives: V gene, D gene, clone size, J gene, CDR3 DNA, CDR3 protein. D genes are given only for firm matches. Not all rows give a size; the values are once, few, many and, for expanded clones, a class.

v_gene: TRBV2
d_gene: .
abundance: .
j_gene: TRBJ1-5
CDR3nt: TGTGCCAGCAGTGAGGAGGGAGTAAGCAATCAGCCCCAGCATTTT
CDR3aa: CASSEEGVSNQPQHF

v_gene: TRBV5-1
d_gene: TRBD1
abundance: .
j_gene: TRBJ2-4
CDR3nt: TGCGCCAGCAGCTTGTACCTTTCAGGGGGCCGGAACATAGCCAAAAACATTCAGTACTTC
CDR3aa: CASSLYLSGGRNIAKNIQYF

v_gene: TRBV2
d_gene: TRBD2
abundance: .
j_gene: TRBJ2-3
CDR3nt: TGTGCCAGTCTACTAGCGGGAGGCACAGATACGCAGTATTTT
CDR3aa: CASLLAGGTDTQYF

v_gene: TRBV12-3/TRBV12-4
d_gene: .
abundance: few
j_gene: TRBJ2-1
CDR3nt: TGTGCCAGCAGTTTCATTTCCAGCGATGAGCAGTTCTTC
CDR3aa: CASSFISSDEQFF

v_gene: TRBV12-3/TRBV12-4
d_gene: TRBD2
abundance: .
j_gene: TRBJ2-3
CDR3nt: TGTGCCAGCAGGCGGGGCACTAGCGGGGGAACAGATACGCAGTATTTT
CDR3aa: CASRRGTSGGTDTQYF

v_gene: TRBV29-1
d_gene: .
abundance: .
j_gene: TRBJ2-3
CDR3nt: TGCCGCGTTGGGGGAGTCAGCACAGATACGCAGTATTTT
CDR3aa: CRVGGVSTDTQYF

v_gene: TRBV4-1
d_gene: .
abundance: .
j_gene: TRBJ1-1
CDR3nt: TGCGCCAGCAGAGCCATCCGTGGGGGAATGTTGACTGAAGCTTTCTTT
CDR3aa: CASRAIRGGMLTEAFF

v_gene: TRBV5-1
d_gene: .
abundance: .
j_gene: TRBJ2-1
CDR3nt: TGCGCCAGCAGCTTGGCCCTCGGAACTTTAGCTCTCTACAATGAGCAGTTCTTC
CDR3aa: CASSLALGTLALYNEQFF

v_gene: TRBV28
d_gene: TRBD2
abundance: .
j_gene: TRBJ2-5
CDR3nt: TGTGCCAGCAGTGGTGGGAGGGTTCAGGAGACCCAGTACTTC
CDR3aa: CASSGGRVQETQYF

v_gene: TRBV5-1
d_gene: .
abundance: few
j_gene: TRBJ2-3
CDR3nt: TGCGCCAGCAGCCCCGAGACTAGCACAGATACGCAGTATTTT
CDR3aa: CASSPETSTDTQYF

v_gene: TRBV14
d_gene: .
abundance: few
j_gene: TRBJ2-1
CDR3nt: TGTGCCAGCAGCCAAGCGTGGGATGAGCAGTTCTTC
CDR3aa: CASSQAWDEQFF

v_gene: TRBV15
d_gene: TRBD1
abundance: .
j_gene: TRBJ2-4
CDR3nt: TGTGCCACCAGCAGGCTACAGGGGGACATTCAGTACTTC
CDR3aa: CATSRLQGDIQYF

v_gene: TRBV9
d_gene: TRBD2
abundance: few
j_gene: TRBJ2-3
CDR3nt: TGTGCCAGCACGCGGGGGGACACAGATACGCAGTATTTT
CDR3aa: CASTRGDTDTQYF

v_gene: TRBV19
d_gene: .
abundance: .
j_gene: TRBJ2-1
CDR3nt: TGTGCCAGTCAGAGGCAGGGCGCCTACAATGAGCAGTTCTTC
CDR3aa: CASQRQGAYNEQFF

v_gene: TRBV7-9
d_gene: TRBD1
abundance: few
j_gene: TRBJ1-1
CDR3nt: TGTGCCAGCAGCAGCGGGACAGGGGGCTTAGAAGCTTTCTTT
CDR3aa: CASSSGTGGLEAFF

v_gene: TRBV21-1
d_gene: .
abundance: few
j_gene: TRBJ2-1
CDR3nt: TGTGCCAGCAGCAAAGTAAGCGGGGGCTACTACAATGAGCAGTTCTTC
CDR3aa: CASSKVSGGYYNEQFF

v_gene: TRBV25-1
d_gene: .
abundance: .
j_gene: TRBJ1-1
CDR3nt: TGTGCCAGCAGTGACTGGGGGGGCGGAGGCACTGAAGCTTTCTTT
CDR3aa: CASSDWGGGGTEAFF

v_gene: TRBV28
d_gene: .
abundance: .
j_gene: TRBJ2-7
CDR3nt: TGTGCCAGCAGTTTATCCCACCCAGCCCCCTACGAGCAGTACTTC
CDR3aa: CASSLSHPAPYEQYF

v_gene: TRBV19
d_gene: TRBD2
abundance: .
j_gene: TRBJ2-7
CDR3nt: TGTGCCAGTAGTATAGTAGCGGGAGTATCCTACGAGCAGTACTTC
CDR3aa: CASSIVAGVSYEQYF

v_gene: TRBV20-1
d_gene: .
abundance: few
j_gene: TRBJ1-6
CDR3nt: TGCAGTGCTAGAGTCGCAAAGTTCTCCTATAATTCACCCCTCCACTTT
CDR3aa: CSARVAKFSYNSPLHF

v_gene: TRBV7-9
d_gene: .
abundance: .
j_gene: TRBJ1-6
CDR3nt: TGTGCCAGCAGCTTTGCGGGGACGGTTGATTCACCCCTCCACTTT
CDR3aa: CASSFAGTVDSPLHF

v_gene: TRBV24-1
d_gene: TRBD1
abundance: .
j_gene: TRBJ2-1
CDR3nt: TGTGCCACCAGTGATTCGGACAGGGCCTACAATGAGCAGTTCTTC
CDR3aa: CATSDSDRAYNEQFF

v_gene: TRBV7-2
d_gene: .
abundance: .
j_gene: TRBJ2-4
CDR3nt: TGTGCCAGCAGCTTAATAAGGACAGCCAAAAACATTCAGTACTTC
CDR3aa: CASSLIRTAKNIQYF

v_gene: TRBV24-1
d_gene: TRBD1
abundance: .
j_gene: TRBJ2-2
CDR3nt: TGTGCCACCAGTGATTCCGGGACAGCGAACACCGGGGAGCTGTTTTTT
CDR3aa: CATSDSGTANTGELFF

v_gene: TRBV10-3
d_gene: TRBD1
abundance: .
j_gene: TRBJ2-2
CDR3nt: TGTGCCATTCAGGGGGCCGGGGAGCTGTTTTTT
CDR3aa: CAIQGAGELFF

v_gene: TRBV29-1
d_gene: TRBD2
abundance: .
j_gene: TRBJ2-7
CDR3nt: TGCAGCGTTGAAGGGGGAGGGCTCGAGCAGTACTTC
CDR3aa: CSVEGGGLEQYF

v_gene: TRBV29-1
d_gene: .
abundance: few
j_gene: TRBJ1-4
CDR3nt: TGCAGCGCCCAAACGGGCCACTCCCCTAATGAAAAACCGTTTTTT
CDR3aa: CSAQTGHSPNEKPFF

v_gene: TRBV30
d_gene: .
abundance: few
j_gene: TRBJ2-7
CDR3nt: TGTGCCTGGAGGGTCCGGTACGAGCAGTACTTC
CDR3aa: CAWRVRYEQYF

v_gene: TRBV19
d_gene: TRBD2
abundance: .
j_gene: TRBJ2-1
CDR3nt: TGTGCCAGTAGTAGAGGGACACTAGCGGGAGCGACAAATGAGCAGTTCTTC
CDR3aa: CASSRGTLAGATNEQFF

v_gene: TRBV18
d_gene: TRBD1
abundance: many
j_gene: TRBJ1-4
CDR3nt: TGTGCCAGCAGCCCCGGGACAGGAGATGAAAAACTGTTTTTT
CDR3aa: CASSPGTGDEKLFF

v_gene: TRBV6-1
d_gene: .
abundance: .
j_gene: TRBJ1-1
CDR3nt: TGTGCCACCTCAACCGGGGTTCGAAACACTGAAGCTTTCTTT
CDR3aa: CATSTGVRNTEAFF

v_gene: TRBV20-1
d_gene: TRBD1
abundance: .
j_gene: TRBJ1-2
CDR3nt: TGCAGTGCTTGGGACAGGGGGCAAAGCTACACCTTC
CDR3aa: CSAWDRGQSYTF

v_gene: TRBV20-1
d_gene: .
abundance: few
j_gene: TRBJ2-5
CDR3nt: TGCAGTGCTTTTCCCCCGACGGGCCAAGAGACCCAGTACTTC
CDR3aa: CSAFPPTGQETQYF

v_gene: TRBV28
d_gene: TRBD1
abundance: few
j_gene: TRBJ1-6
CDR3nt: TGTGCCAGCAGTGGAACGACAGGGGGGGAATCACCCCTCCACTTT
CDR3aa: CASSGTTGGESPLHF

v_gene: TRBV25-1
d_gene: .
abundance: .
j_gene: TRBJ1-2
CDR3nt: TGTGCCAGCAGTGGTTTTGGGAACTATGGCTACACCTTC
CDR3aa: CASSGFGNYGYTF

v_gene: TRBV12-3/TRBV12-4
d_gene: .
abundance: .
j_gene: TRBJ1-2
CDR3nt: TGTGCCAGCAGGTTTGGCCGGGATTCGCCCCATGGCTACACCTTC
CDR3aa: CASRFGRDSPHGYTF

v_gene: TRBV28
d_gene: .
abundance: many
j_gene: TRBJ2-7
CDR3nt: TGTGCCAGCAGTTTATATGGCGGAGGCTCCTACGAGCAGTACTTC
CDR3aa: CASSLYGGGSYEQYF

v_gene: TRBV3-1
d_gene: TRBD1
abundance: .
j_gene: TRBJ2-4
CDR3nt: TGTGCCAGCAGCCAAGAGAGGACAGGGAAAAACATTCAGTACTTC
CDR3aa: CASSQERTGKNIQYF

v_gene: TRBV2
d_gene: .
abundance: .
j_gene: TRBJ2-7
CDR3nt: TGTGCCAGCACGGCCTTGCGTCACACCTACGAGCAGTACTTC
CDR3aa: CASTALRHTYEQYF

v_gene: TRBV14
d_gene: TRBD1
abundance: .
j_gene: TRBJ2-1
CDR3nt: TGTGCCAGCAGACCAACACAGGGGCCCTACAATGAGCAGTTCTTC
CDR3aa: CASRPTQGPYNEQFF

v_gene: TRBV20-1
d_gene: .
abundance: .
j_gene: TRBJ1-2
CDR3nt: TGCAGTGCTAGAGACCCAAACGGCTATGGCTACACCTTC
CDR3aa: CSARDPNGYGYTF

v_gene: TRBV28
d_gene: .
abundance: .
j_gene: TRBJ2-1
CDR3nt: TGTGCCAGCAGTTTAAGGGGGATAAGCCGTTGGTCCTACAATGAGCAGTTCTTC
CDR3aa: CASSLRGISRWSYNEQFF

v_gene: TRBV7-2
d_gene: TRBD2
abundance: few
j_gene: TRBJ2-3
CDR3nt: TGTGCCAGCAGGTTTAGCGGGCGACTTACAGATACGCAGTATTTT
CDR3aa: CASRFSGRLTDTQYF

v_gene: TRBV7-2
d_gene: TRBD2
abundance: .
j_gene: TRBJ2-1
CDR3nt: TGTGCCAGCAGCTTATCAGGACTAGCGGGACGCTCCTACAATGAGCAGTTCTTC
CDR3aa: CASSLSGLAGRSYNEQFF

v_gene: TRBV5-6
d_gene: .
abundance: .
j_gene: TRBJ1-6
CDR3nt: TGTGCCAGCAGCTTGAACCGCGGGGGGCCGAGCTCCTATAATTCACCCCTCCACTTT
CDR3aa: CASSLNRGGPSSYNSPLHF

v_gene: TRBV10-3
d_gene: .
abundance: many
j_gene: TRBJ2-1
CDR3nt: TGTGCCATCAGTGGGACTACAGGATACAATGAGCAGTTCTTC
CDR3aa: CAISGTTGYNEQFF

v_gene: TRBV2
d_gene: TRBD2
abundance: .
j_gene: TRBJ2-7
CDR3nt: TGTGCCAGCAGTGATACCTTAGCGGGAGCAGGGCAGTACTTC
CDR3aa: CASSDTLAGAGQYF

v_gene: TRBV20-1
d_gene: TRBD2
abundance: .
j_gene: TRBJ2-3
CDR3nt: TGCAGTGCTAGAGGCATAGCGGGGGGGGTTTTCGGTACGCAGTATTTT
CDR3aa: CSARGIAGGVFGTQYF

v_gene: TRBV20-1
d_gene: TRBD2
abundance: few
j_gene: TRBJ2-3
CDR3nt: TGCAGTGCTACCCCGGGACTAATTCTTCCAGATACGCAGTATTTT
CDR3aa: CSATPGLILPDTQYF

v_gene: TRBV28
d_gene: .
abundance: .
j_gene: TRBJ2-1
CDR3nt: TGTGCCAGCAGTTTTGTCGGGTTACAAGAGACCCAGTTCTTC
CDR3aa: CASSFVGLQETQFF

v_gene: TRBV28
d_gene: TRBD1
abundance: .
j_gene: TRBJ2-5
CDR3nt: TGTGCCAGCAAAGGGACAGGGGGTGGGGAGACCCAGTACTTC
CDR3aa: CASKGTGGGETQYF

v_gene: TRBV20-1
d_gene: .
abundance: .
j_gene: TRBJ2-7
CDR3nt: TGCAGTGCTACAGGGCCAAATGAGCAGTACTTC
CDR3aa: CSATGPNEQYF